This record concerns one T cell receptor beta chain sequence. Germline CDR1 SEHNR, CDR2 FQNEAQ (reference sequence). This CDR3 spans 14 amino acids. The ends were cut back, 5 bases at V and 1 base at J, with 9 bases in the middle. The data are from a study of OX40 agonist ivuxolimab in advanced cancers. Sequencing used immunoSEQ multiplex PCR; TCRdb keeps in-frame clones, though not all of them. The sample holds about 79,000 clones, roughly 84% seen once. This rearrangement joins TRBV7-9 to TRBJ2-1; D is possibly TRBD1 (5 bases). The TCR sequence derives from an adult with an advanced solid tumor such as melanoma, head and neck, liver or kidney cancer. The material was CD4+ or CD8+ T cells sorted from blood, obtained in a trial of the OX40 agonist ivuxolimab. The CDR3 is CASSPRQSYNEQFF. As DNA, the CDR3 is TGTGCCAGCAGCCCTAGACAGTCCTACAATGAGCAGTTCTTC.